This T cell receptor (beta chain) appears in the sequencing data of a study of Graves' ophthalmopathy and Graves' hyperthyroidism. Trimming left V 6 bases short and J 8 bases short, with 10 bases between. This CDR3 is built from 11 residues. In its sample, this clonotype was seen a few times. The antigen is not known. Amplifying from RNA transcripts, the study obtained TCR beta CDR3 regions. HTBI primers were employed in first-round RT-PCR, then a second-round multiplex PCR followed. One entry per CDR3 protein, called by TCRdb with MiXCR from the multiplex PCR reads. The repertoire holds hundreds of thousands of distinct CDR3 sequences, with around 20% as singletons. Study results and caveats: Discriminating ophthalmopathy from stable hyperthyroidism, a 13-signature model attained a sensitivity of about 88% and a specificity of approximately 81%. The model achieved 55% to 71% sensitivity and 72.22% specificity for ophthalmopathy progression.

A diagnosis was made from clinical symptoms together with serum thyroxine, TRAb, thyroid ultrasound and orbital computed tomography. The sequenced material came from peripheral blood. The chain couples TRBV12-3 or TRBV12-4 to TRBJ1-2, with D unclear. The origin of this receptor is a woman younger than 30 with stable Graves' hyperthyroidism. The CDR3 protein is CASRGLRGYTF. CDR3 sequence (DNA): TGTGCCAGCAGGGGGTTAAGGGGCTACACCTTC.